These T cell receptor beta chains were read from a single sample in a study of blood T cell repertoires in COVID-19. TCRdb's copy holds only in-frame clones and misses some; the assay was immunoSEQ multiplex PCR. The data hold around 330,000 clones, with around nine tenths observed a single time. Sequenced material: PBMCs or T cells enriched from blood (not recorded which). These receptor sequences come from a man aged 60 to 69 who had recovered from COVID-19. Both conserved end residues are part of each CDR3. Each record gives: CDR3 protein, CDR3 DNA, D gene, V gene, clone size, J gene. D genes are given only for firm matches. The listing skips clone size in some rows; elsewhere it reads once, few, many or a size class.

CDR3aa: CATSRGSGRYESSYNEQFF; CDR3nt: TGTGCCACCAGCAGAGGTAGCGGGAGGTACGAGAGCTCCTACAATGAGCAGTTCTTC; d_gene: TRBD2; v_gene: TRBV15; abundance: .; j_gene: TRBJ2-1
CDR3aa: CASSQDSYEQYF; CDR3nt: TGTGCCAGCAGCCAGGACTCCTACGAGCAGTACTTC; d_gene: .; v_gene: TRBV9; abundance: .; j_gene: TRBJ2-7
CDR3aa: CAIRGTGSNLDEQYF; CDR3nt: TGTGCCATCAGGGGGACAGGGTCAAATCTTGACGAGCAGTACTTC; d_gene: TRBD1; v_gene: TRBV10-3; abundance: .; j_gene: TRBJ2-7
CDR3aa: CASSIAPPRVGIQNIQYF; CDR3nt: TGTGCCAGTAGTATAGCCCCTCCGCGGGTTGGAATCCAAAACATTCAGTACTTC; d_gene: .; v_gene: TRBV19; abundance: .; j_gene: TRBJ2-4
CDR3aa: CASSLGRGAYEQYF; CDR3nt: TGTGCCAGCAGCTTAGGGCGGGGGGCCTACGAGCAGTACTTC; d_gene: TRBD2; v_gene: TRBV7-9; abundance: .; j_gene: TRBJ2-7
CDR3aa: CASSLKGAGSYEQYF; CDR3nt: TGTGCCAGCAGTTTAAAGGGGGCTGGGTCCTACGAGCAGTACTTC; d_gene: TRBD1; v_gene: TRBV28; abundance: .; j_gene: TRBJ2-7
CDR3aa: CASSLSRGNYGYTF; CDR3nt: TGTGCCAGCAGCCTTTCCAGGGGGAACTATGGCTACACCTTC; d_gene: TRBD1; v_gene: TRBV3-1/TRBV3-2; abundance: .; j_gene: TRBJ1-2
CDR3aa: CASSSGTSGRRNEQFF; CDR3nt: TGTGCCAGCAGCTCGGGGACTAGCGGGAGGCGGAATGAGCAGTTCTTC; d_gene: TRBD2; v_gene: TRBV7-2; abundance: .; j_gene: TRBJ2-1
CDR3aa: CASSIGVGQGLDQPQHF; CDR3nt: TGTGCCAGTAGTATAGGGGTAGGGCAGGGGCTGGATCAGCCCCAGCATTTT; d_gene: .; v_gene: TRBV19; abundance: .; j_gene: TRBJ1-5
CDR3aa: CASTRGQLPNEKLFF; CDR3nt: TGCGCCAGCACCCGAGGACAGCTGCCGAATGAAAAACTGTTTTTT; d_gene: .; v_gene: TRBV5-1; abundance: .; j_gene: TRBJ1-4
CDR3aa: CAAGSNEQFF; CDR3nt: TGTGCCGCCGGGAGCAATGAGCAGTTCTTC; d_gene: .; v_gene: TRBV7-2; abundance: .; j_gene: TRBJ2-1
CDR3aa: CAISTGDQPQHF; CDR3nt: TGTGCCATCAGTACGGGGGATCAGCCCCAGCATTTT; d_gene: .; v_gene: TRBV10-3; abundance: .; j_gene: TRBJ1-5
CDR3aa: CATSEYQGETQYF; CDR3nt: TGTGCCACCAGTGAGTACCAGGGAGAGACCCAGTACTTC; d_gene: .; v_gene: TRBV24-1; abundance: .; j_gene: TRBJ2-5
CDR3aa: CATRPERAGELFF; CDR3nt: TGTGCCACCAGGCCAGAGAGGGCCGGGGAGCTGTTTTTT; d_gene: .; v_gene: TRBV24-1; abundance: .; j_gene: TRBJ2-2
CDR3aa: CASSLAAGSTNEKLFF; CDR3nt: TGCGCCAGCAGCTTGGCAGCAGGCTCAACTAATGAAAAACTGTTTTTT; d_gene: .; v_gene: TRBV5-1; abundance: .; j_gene: TRBJ1-4
CDR3aa: CASASTDREYDF; CDR3nt: TGTGCCAGCGCTTCAACCGACCGGGAATACGATTTC; d_gene: .; v_gene: TRBV7-9; abundance: .; j_gene: TRBJ2-7
CDR3aa: CASSLGGRETQYF; CDR3nt: TGTGCCAGCAGCTTAGGGGGGCGGGAGACCCAGTACTTC; d_gene: .; v_gene: TRBV11-3; abundance: .; j_gene: TRBJ2-5
CDR3aa: CASSPRGDSNQPQHF; CDR3nt: TGTGCCAGCTCACCACGGGGAGATAGCAATCAGCCCCAGCATTTT; d_gene: .; v_gene: TRBV18; abundance: .; j_gene: TRBJ1-5
CDR3aa: CASSLNPGSTNEKLFF; CDR3nt: TGCGCCAGCAGCCTGAACCCGGGTTCAACTAATGAAAAACTGTTTTTT; d_gene: .; v_gene: TRBV5-1; abundance: .; j_gene: TRBJ1-4
CDR3aa: CASLRDRTYEQYF; CDR3nt: TGTGCCAGTCTCAGGGACAGGACCTACGAGCAGTACTTC; d_gene: TRBD1; v_gene: TRBV2; abundance: once; j_gene: TRBJ2-7
CDR3aa: CASSLDYFSYEQYF; CDR3nt: TGTGCCAGCAGCCTGGACTATTTCTCCTACGAGCAGTACTTC; d_gene: .; v_gene: TRBV11-2; abundance: .; j_gene: TRBJ2-7
CDR3aa: CASSPTGKSNQPQHF; CDR3nt: TGTGCCAGCAGCCCCACAGGGAAGAGCAATCAGCCCCAGCATTTT; d_gene: .; v_gene: TRBV7-9; abundance: .; j_gene: TRBJ1-5
CDR3aa: CASSDQGAHRSYEQYF; CDR3nt: TGCGCCAGCAGCGATCAGGGGGCGCATAGGTCCTACGAGCAGTACTTC; d_gene: TRBD1; v_gene: TRBV5-1; abundance: .; j_gene: TRBJ2-7
CDR3aa: CASSRIRSTSGVPYEQYF; CDR3nt: TGTGCCAGTAGTAGAATACGATCAACTAGCGGGGTCCCCTACGAGCAGTACTTC; d_gene: TRBD2; v_gene: TRBV19; abundance: .; j_gene: TRBJ2-7
CDR3aa: CASSVELALDEQFF; CDR3nt: TGTGCCAGCAGCGTAGAACTAGCGTTGGATGAGCAGTTCTTC; d_gene: TRBD2; v_gene: TRBV9; abundance: .; j_gene: TRBJ2-1
CDR3aa: CASSLELAGYEQYF; CDR3nt: TGTGCCAGCAGCTTAGAACTAGCGGGCTACGAGCAGTACTTC; d_gene: TRBD2; v_gene: TRBV7-4; abundance: .; j_gene: TRBJ2-7
CDR3aa: CASSHFGTSGREQFF; CDR3nt: TGTGCCAGTAGCCATTTCGGGACTAGCGGTCGGGAGCAGTTCTTC; d_gene: TRBD2; v_gene: TRBV19; abundance: .; j_gene: TRBJ2-1
CDR3aa: CAISTGQVYQPQHF; CDR3nt: TGTGCCATCAGCACCGGACAGGTATACCAGCCCCAGCATTTT; d_gene: TRBD1; v_gene: TRBV10-3; abundance: .; j_gene: TRBJ1-5
CDR3aa: CASSAGGSGANVLTF; CDR3nt: TGTGCCAGCAGCGCCGGGGGCTCTGGGGCCAACGTCCTGACTTTC; d_gene: .; v_gene: TRBV9; abundance: .; j_gene: TRBJ2-6
CDR3aa: CASSLDAGRQFF; CDR3nt: TGTGCCAGCAGCCTCGATGCGGGCCGACAGTTCTTC; d_gene: .; v_gene: TRBV7-8; abundance: .; j_gene: TRBJ2-1
CDR3aa: CATSVGGTGEYEQYF; CDR3nt: TGTGCCACCAGTGTAGGCGGGACAGGGGAATACGAGCAGTACTTC; d_gene: TRBD1; v_gene: TRBV24-1; abundance: .; j_gene: TRBJ2-7
CDR3aa: CASRAGALSYEQYF; CDR3nt: TGTGCCAGCAGAGCGGGAGCCCTCTCCTACGAGCAGTACTTC; d_gene: TRBD2; v_gene: TRBV2; abundance: .; j_gene: TRBJ2-7
CDR3aa: CASSLIPGLSNEQFF; CDR3nt: TGTGCCAGCAGCCTCATCCCGGGACTTTCCAATGAGCAGTTCTTC; d_gene: .; v_gene: TRBV3-1/TRBV3-2; abundance: .; j_gene: TRBJ2-1
CDR3aa: CASSFNRGANTQYF; CDR3nt: TGCGCCAGCAGCTTCAACAGGGGGGCGAATACGCAGTATTTT; d_gene: TRBD1; v_gene: TRBV5-1; abundance: .; j_gene: TRBJ2-3
CDR3aa: CASSIGAGTVSNQPQHF; CDR3nt: TGTGCCAGTAGTATAGGGGCCGGGACAGTCAGCAATCAGCCCCAGCATTTT; d_gene: TRBD1; v_gene: TRBV19; abundance: once; j_gene: TRBJ1-5